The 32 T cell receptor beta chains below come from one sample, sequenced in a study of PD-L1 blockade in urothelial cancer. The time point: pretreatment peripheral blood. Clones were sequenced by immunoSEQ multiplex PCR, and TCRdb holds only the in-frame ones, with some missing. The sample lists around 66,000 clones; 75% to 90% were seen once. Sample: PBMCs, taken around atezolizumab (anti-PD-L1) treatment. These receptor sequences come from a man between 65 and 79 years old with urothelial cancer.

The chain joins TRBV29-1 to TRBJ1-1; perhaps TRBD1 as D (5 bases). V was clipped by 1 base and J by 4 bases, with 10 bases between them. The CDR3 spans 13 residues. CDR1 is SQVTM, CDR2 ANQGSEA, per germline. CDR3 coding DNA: TGCAGCGTTGAAGGGGGCGTGGGCACTGAAGCTTTCTTT. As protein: CSVEGGVGTEAFF.

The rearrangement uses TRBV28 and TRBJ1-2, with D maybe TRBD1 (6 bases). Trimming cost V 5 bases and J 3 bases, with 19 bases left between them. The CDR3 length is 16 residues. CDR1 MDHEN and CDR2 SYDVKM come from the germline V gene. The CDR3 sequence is CASSLGRGGPDYGYTF. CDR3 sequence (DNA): TGTGCCAGCAGTCTCGGGAGGGGGGGGCCGGACTATGGCTACACCTTC.

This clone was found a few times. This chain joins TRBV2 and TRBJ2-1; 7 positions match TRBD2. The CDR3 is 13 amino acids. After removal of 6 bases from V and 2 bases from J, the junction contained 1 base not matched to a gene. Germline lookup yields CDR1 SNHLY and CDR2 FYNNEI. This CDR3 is CASSGLAYNEQFF. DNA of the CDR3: TGTGCCAGCAGCGGACTAGCCTACAATGAGCAGTTCTTC.

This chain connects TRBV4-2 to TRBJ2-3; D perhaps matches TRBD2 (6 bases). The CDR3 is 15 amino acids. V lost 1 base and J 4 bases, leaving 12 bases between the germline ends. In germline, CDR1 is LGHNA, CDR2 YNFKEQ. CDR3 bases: TGTGCCAGCAGCCAAGTTTGGGGGGTTCCAGATACGCAGTATTTT. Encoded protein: CASSQVWGVPDTQYF.

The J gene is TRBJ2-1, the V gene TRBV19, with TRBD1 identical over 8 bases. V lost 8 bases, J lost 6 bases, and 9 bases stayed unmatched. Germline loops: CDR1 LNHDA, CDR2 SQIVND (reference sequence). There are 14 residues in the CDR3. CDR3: CASSPPGGSNEQFF. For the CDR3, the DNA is TGTGCCAGTTCTCCCCCAGGGGGCTCCAATGAGCAGTTCTTC.

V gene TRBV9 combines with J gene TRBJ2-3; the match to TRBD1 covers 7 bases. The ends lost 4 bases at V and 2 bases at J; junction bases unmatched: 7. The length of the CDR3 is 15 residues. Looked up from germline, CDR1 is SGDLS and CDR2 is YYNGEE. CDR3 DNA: TGTGCCAGCAGCACAGGGGTCGGATACACAGATACGCAGTATTTT. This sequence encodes CASSTGVGYTDTQYF.

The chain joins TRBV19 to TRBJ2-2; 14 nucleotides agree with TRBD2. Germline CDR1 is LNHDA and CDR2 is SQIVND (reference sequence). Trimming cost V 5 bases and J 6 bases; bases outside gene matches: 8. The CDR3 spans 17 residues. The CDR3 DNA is TGTGCCAGTAGTGGGACTAGCGGGAGTAATGTGGCCGGGGAGCTGTTTTTT. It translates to CASSGTSGSNVAGELFF.

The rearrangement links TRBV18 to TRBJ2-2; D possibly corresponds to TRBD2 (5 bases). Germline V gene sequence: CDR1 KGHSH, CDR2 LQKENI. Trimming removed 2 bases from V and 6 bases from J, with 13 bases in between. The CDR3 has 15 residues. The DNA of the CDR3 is TGTGCCAGCTCACCATTAGACCCGAGGGCCGGGGAGCTGTTTTTT. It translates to CASSPLDPRAGELFF.

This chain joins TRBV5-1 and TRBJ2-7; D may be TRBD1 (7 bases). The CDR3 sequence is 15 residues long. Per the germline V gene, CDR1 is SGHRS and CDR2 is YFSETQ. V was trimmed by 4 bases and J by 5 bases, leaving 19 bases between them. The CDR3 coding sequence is TGCGCCAGCAGCCCGAATTTTCAGGGGGAGGACGAGCAGTACTTC. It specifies CASSPNFQGEDEQYF.

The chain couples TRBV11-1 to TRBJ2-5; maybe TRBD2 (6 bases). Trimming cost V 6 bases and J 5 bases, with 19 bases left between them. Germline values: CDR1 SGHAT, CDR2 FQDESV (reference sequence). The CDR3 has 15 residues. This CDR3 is CASSFRGDSQETQYF. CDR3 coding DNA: TGTGCCAGCAGTTTCCGAGGGGACTCCCAGGAGACCCAGTACTTC.

DNA of the CDR3: TGTGCCAGCCGGGGGTTTATGAATGAGCAGTTCTTC. Its protein product is CASRGFMNEQFF. The V gene is TRBV28, the J gene TRBJ2-1; maybe TRBD2 (6 bases). From germline, CDR1 is MDHEN and CDR2 SYDVKM. Trimming stripped 8 bases from V and 7 bases from J, with 12 bases between. The CDR3 is 12 amino acids.

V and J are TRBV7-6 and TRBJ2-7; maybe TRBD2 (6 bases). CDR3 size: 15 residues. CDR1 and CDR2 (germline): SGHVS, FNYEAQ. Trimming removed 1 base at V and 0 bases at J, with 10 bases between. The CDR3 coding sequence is TGTGCCAGCAGCTTAGAGGCGGGACCCTCCTACGAGCAGTACTTC. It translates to CASSLEAGPSYEQYF.

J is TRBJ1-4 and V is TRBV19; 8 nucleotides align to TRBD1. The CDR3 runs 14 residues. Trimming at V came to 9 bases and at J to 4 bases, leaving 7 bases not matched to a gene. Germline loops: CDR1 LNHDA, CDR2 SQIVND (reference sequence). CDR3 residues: CASTPDRVNEKLFF. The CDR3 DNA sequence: TGTGCCAGCACACCGGACAGGGTTAATGAAAAACTGTTTTTT.

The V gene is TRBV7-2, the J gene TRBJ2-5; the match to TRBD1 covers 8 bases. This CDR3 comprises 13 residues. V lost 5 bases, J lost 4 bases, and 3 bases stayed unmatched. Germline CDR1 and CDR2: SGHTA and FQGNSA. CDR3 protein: CASSRDRGETQYF. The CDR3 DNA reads TGTGCCAGCAGCCGAGACAGGGGAGAGACCCAGTACTTC.

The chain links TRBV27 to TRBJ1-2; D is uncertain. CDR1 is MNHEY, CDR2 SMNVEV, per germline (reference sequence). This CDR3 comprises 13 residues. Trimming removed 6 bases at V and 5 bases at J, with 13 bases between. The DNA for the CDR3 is TGTGCCAGCAGCGAAAGGCGGTTTTATGGCTACACCTTC. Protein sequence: CASSERRFYGYTF.

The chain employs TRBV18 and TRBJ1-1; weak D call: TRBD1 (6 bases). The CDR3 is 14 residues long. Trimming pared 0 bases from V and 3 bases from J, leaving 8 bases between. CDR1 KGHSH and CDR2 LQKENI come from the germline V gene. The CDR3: CASSPPSGDTEAFF. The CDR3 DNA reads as TGTGCCAGCTCACCACCGTCAGGGGACACTGAAGCTTTCTTT.

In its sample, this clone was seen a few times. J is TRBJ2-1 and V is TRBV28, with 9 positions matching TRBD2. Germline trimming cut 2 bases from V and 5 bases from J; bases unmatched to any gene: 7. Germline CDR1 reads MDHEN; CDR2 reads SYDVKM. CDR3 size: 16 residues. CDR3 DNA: TGTGCCAGCAGTTTAATGCGGGAGGGCGGCAACAATGAGCAGTTCTTC. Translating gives CASSLMREGGNNEQFF.

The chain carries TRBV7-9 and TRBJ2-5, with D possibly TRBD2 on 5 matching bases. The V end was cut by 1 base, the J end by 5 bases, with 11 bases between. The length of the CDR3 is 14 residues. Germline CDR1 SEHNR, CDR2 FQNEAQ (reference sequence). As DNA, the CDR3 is TGTGCCAGCAGCTTAGGGGGTCAGCGGGAGACCCAGTACTTC. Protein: CASSLGGQRETQYF.

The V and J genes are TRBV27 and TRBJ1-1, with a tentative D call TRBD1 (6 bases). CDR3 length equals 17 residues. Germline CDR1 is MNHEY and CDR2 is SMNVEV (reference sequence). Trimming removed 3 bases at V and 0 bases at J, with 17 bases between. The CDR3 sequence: CASSFLTGPNMNTEAFF. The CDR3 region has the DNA TGTGCCAGCAGTTTTTTGACAGGCCCTAATATGAACACTGAAGCTTTCTTT.

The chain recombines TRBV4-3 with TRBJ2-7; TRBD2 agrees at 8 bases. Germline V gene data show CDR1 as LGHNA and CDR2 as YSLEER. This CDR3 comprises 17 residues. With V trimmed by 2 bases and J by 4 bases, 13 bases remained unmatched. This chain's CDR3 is CASSQSRPAGEPYEQYF. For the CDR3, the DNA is TGCGCCAGCAGCCAATCAAGGCCAGCGGGAGAACCTTACGAGCAGTACTTC.

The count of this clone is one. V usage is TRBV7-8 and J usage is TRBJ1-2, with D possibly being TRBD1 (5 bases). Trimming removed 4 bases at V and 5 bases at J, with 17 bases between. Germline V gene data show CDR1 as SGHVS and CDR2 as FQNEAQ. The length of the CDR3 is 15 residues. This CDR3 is CASSSTPTGLYGYTF. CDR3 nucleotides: TGTGCCAGCAGCTCCACTCCAACGGGACTTTATGGCTACACCTTC.

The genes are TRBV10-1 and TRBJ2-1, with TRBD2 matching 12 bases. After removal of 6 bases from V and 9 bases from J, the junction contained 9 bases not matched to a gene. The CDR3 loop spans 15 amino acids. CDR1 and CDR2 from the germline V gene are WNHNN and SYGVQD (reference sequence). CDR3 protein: CASRGLAGGNREQFF. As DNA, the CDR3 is TGCGCCAGCAGGGGTCTAGCGGGAGGGAACCGTGAGCAGTTCTTC.

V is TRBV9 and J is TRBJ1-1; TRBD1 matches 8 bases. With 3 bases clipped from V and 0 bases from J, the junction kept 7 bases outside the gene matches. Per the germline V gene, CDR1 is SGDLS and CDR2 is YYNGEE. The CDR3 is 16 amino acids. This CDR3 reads CASSGITDRVNTEAFF. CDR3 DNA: TGTGCCAGCAGCGGGATTACGGACAGGGTGAACACTGAAGCTTTCTTT.

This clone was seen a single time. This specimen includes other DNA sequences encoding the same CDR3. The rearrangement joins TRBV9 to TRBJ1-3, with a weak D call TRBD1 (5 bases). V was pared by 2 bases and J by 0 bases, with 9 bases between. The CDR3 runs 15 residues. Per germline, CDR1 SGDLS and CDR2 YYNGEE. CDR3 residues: CASSVGGSSGNTIYF. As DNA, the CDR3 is TGTGCCAGCAGCGTGGGGGGAAGCTCTGGAAACACCATATATTTT.

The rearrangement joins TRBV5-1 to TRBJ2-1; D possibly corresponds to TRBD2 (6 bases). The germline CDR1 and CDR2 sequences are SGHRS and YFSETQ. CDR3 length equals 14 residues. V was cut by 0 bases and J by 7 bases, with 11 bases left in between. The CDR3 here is CASSLDLASNEQFF. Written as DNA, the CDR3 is TGCGCCAGCAGCTTGGATCTAGCGTCTAATGAGCAGTTCTTC.

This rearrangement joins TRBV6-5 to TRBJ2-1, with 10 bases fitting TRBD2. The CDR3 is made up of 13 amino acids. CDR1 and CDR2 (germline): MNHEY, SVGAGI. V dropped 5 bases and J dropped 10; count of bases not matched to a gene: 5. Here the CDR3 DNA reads TGTGCCAGCAGTCACGGGACTAGCGCGGAGCAGTTCTTC. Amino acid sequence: CASSHGTSAEQFF.

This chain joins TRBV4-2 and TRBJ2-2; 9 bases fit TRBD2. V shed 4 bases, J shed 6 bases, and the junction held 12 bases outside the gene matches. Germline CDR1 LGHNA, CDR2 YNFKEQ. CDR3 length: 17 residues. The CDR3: CASSRSGAGGPPGELFF. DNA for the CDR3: TGTGCCAGCAGCCGAAGTGGGGCGGGAGGGCCCCCCGGGGAGCTGTTTTTT.

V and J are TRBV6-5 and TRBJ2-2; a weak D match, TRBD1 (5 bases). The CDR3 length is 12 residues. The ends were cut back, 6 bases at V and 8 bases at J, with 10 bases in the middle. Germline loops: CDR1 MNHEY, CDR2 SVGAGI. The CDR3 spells CASRIQDGELFF. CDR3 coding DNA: TGTGCCAGCAGGATACAGGATGGGGAGCTGTTTTTT.

Here the CDR3 DNA reads TGTGCCAGCAGCCCCTTCAGGGCAGCGGAAGCTTTCTTT. Translation: CASSPFRAAEAFF. The chain joins TRBV11-3 to TRBJ1-1; TRBD1 is a possible D gene (5 bases). This CDR3 comprises 13 residues. V lost 5 bases and J 8 bases, leaving 15 bases between the germline ends. Germline V gene data show CDR1 as SGHNT and CDR2 as YENEEA.

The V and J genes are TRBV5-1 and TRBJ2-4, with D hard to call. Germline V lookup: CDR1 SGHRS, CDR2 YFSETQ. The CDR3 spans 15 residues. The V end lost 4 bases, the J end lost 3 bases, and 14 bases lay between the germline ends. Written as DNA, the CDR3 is TGCGCCAGCAGCCTACGAAGCCCCGACAAAAACATTCAGTACTTC. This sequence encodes CASSLRSPDKNIQYF.

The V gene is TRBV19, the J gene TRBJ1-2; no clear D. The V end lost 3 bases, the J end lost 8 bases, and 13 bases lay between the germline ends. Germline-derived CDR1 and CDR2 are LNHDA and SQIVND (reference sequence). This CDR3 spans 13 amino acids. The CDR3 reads CASSISTSRGYTF. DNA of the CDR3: TGTGCCAGTAGTATCTCGACTTCTCGAGGCTACACCTTC.

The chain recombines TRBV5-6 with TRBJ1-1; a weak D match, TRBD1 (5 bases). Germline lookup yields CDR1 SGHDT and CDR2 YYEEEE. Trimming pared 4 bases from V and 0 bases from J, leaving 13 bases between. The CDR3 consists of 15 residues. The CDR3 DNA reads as TGTGCCAGCAGCCCGAGGGGACTCTTGAACACTGAAGCTTTCTTT. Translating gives CASSPRGLLNTEAFF. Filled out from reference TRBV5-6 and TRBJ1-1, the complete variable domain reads DAGVTQSPTHLIKTRGQQVTLRCSPKSGHDTVSWYQQALGQGPQFIFQYYEEEERQRGNFPDRFSGHQFPNYSSELNVNALLLGDSALYLCASSPRGLLNTEAFFGQGTRLTVV.